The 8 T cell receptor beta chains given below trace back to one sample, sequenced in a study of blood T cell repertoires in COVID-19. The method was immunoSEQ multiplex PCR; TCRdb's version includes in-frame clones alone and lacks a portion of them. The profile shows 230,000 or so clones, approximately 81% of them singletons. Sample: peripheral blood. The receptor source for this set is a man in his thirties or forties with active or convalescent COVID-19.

CDR3 in DNA: TGTGCCAGCAGTTTAAGCGGGGGAGCCACAGATACGCAGTATTTT. Translating it yields CASSLSGGATDTQYF. The rearrangement links TRBV27 to TRBJ2-3; 8 bases agree with TRBD2. CDR1 is MNHEY and CDR2 is SMNVEV in the germline V gene (reference sequence). Trimming cost V 2 bases and J 2 bases; bases outside gene matches: 3. The CDR3 is made up of 15 amino acids.

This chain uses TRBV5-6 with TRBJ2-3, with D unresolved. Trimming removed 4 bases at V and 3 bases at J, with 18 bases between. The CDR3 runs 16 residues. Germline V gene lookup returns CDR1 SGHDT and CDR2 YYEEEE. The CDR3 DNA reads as TGTGCCAGCAGCCCCATTGGTGTTCTGAGTACAGATACGCAGTATTTT. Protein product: CASSPIGVLSTDTQYF.

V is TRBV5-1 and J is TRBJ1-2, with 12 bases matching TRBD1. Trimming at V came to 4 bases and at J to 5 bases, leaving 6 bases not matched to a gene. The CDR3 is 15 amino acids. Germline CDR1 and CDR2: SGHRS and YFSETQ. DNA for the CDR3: TGCGCCAGCAGCCCGGGACAGGGGGCGCGTTATGGCTACACCTTC. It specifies CASSPGQGARYGYTF.

The CDR3 DNA is TGTGCCAGCAGCCTACTCTTTGCTGGGGCTGGCGGGGAGCTGTTTTTT. Encoded protein: CASSLLFAGAGGELFF. V gene TRBV5-8 combines with J gene TRBJ2-2; weak D call: TRBD1 (5 bases). The ends were cut back, 4 bases at V and 7 bases at J, with 20 bases in the middle. Germline CDR1 SGHTS, CDR2 YDEGEE. The CDR3 sequence is 16 residues long.

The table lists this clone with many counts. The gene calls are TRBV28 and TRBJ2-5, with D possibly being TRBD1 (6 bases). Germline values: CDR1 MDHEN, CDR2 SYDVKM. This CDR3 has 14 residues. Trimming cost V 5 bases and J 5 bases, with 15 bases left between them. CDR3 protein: CASSEWGRGETQYF. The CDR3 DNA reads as TGTGCCAGCAGTGAATGGGGGCGTGGGGAGACCCAGTACTTC. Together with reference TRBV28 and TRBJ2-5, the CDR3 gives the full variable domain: DVKVTQSSRYLVKRTGEKVFLECVQDMDHENMFWYRQDPGLGLRLIYFSYDVKMKEKGDIPEGYSVSREKKERFSLILESASTNQTSMYLCASSEWGRGETQYFGPGTRLLVL.

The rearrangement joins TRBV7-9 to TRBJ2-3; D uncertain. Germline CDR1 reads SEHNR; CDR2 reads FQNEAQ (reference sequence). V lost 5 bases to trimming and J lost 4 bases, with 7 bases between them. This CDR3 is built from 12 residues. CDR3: CASSPLSDTQYF. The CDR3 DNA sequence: TGTGCCAGCAGCCCTCTCTCAGATACGCAGTATTTT.

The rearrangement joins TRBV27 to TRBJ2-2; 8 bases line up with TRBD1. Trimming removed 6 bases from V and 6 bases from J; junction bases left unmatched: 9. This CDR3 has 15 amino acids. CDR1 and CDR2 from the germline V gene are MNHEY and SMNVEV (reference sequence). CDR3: CASSPKTGVAGELFF. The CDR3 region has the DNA TGTGCCAGCAGCCCAAAGACAGGGGTCGCCGGGGAGCTGTTTTTT.

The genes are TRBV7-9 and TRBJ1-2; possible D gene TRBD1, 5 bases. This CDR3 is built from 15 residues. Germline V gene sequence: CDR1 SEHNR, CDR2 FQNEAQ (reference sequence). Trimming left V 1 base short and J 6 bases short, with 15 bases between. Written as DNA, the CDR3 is TGTGCCAGCAGCTTAGGCCGGCCTAGGGGAAATGGCTACACCTTC. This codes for CASSLGRPRGNGYTF.